This T cell receptor (beta chain) was recorded in a study of blood T cell repertoires in COVID-19. Clones were sequenced by immunoSEQ multiplex PCR, and TCRdb holds only the in-frame ones, with some missing. The table includes about 160,000 clones, roughly 82% detected once. Germline loops: CDR1 MNHEY, CDR2 SMNVEV (reference sequence). Trimming took off 3 bases at V and 4 bases at J, with 12 bases between the two ends. The CDR3 totals 14 residues. Specimen: peripheral blood. The clonotype comes from a woman between 40 and 50 years old with COVID-19, enrolled during active disease. This sequence joins TRBV27 and TRBJ1-1, with unresolved D. The CDR3 sequence is CASSFLGGTTEAFF. The CDR3 DNA is TGTGCCAGCAGTTTTCTAGGCGGTACCACTGAAGCTTTCTTT.